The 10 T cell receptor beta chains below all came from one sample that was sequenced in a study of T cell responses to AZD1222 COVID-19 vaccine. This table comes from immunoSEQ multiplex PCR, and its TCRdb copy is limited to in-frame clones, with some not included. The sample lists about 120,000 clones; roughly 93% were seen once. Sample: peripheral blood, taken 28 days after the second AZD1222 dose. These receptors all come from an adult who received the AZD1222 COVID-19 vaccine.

CDR3 loop: CASSFGRGDSPLHF. CDR3 nucleotides: TGTGCCAGCAGTTTCGGTCGGGGTGATTCACCCCTCCACTTT. V is TRBV28 and J is TRBJ1-6, with D unclear. V was trimmed by 3 bases and J by 8 bases, leaving 11 bases between them. Germline CDR1 reads MDHEN; CDR2 reads SYDVKM. This CDR3 is built from 14 residues.

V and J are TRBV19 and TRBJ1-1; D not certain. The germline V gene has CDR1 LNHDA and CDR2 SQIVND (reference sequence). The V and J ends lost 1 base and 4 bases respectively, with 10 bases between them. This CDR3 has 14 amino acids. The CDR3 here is CASSIVGESTEAFF. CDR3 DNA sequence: TGTGCCAGTAGTATAGTTGGGGAGAGCACTGAAGCTTTCTTT.

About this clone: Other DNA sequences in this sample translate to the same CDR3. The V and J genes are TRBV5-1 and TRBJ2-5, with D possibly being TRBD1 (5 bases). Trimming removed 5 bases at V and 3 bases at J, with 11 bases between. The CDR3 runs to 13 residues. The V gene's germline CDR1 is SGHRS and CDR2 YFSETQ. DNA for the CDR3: TGCGCCAGCAGTCGAGACAGTAAAGAGACCCAGTACTTC. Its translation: CASSRDSKETQYF. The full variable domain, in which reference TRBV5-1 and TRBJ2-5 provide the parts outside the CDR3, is KAGVTQTPRYLIKTRGQQVTLSCSPISGHRSVSWYQQTPGQGLQFLFEYFSETQRNKGNFPGRFSGRQFSNSRSEMNVSTLELGDSALYLCASSRDSKETQYFGPGTRLLVL.

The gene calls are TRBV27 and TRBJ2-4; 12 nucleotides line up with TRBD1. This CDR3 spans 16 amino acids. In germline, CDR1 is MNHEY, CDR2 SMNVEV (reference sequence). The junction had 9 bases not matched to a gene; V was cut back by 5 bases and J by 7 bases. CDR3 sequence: CASSAYRDRGRNIQYF. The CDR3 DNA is TGTGCCAGCAGTGCTTACCGGGACAGGGGGCGCAACATTCAGTACTTC.

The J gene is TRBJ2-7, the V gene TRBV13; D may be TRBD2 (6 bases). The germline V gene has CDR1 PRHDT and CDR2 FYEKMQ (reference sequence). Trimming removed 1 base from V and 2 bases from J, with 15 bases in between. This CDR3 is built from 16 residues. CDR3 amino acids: CASSLVISGFTYEQYF. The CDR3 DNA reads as TGTGCCAGCAGCTTAGTGATCAGCGGGTTTACCTACGAGCAGTACTTC.

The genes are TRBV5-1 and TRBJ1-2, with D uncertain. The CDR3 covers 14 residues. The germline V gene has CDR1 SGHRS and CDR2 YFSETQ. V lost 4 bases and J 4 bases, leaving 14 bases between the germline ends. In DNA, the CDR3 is TGCGCCAGCAGCGCCGTAGAGGAGAGCTATGGCTACACCTTC. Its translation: CASSAVEESYGYTF.

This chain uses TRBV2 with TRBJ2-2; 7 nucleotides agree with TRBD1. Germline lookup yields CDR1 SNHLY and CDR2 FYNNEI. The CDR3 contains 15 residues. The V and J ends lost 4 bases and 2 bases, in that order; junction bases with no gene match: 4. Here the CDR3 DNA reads TGTGCCAGCAGTGTAGAGGGGGCAAACACCGGGGAGCTGTTTTTT. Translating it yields CASSVEGANTGELFF.

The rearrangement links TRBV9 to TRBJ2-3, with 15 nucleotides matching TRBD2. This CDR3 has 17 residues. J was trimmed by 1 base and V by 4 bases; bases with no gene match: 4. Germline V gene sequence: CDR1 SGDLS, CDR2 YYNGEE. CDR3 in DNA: TGTGCCAGCAGCCCTAGGACTAGCGGGAGGGGCACAGATACGCAGTATTTT. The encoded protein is CASSPRTSGRGTDTQYF.

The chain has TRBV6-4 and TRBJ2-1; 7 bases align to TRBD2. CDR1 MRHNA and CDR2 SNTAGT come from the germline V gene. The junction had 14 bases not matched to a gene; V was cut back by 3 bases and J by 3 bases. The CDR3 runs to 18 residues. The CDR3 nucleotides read TGTGCCAGCAGTGAGGCCCAGCGGGGCTTCAAGAACTACAATGAGCAGTTCTTC. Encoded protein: CASSEAQRGFKNYNEQFF.

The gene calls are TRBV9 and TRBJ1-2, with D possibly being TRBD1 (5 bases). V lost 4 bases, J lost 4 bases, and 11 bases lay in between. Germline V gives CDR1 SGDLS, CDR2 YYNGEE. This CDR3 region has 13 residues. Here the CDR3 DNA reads TGTGCCAGCAGCCCACGACAGTTCTATGGCTACACCTTC. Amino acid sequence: CASSPRQFYGYTF.